This T cell receptor beta chain was captured by sequencing in a study of Graves' ophthalmopathy and Graves' hyperthyroidism. On the study more broadly: At the time of initial diagnosis and before any treatment, peripheral blood was collected. General study findings and limits: Blood samples also showed most expanded thyroid clonotypes exceeding 0.001 frequency.

The TCR beta CDR3 regions underwent amplification from RNA transcripts. HTBI-primed RT-PCR formed the first round, and a multiplex PCR formed the second. TCRdb fed the multiplex PCR reads into MiXCR, producing one record per CDR3 protein. The sample has over 650,000 distinct CDR3 sequences; about 41% are singletons. Notes on this clonotype: Its antigen is undetermined.

The specimen sequenced was peripheral blood. This TCR came from an adult man with Graves' ophthalmopathy.

CDR3 region: CATSGSGQGGDYGYTF. The CDR3 DNA follows: TGTGCCACCAGCGGGTCTGGACAGGGAGGGGATTATGGCTACACCTTC. The chain combines TRBV15 with TRBJ1-2; 8 bases line up with TRBD1. V trimming: 5 bases; J trimming: 5 bases; junction bases outside the gene matches: 13. The CDR3 is 16 residues long. Per germline, CDR1 LNHNV and CDR2 YYDKDF (reference sequence).